The entry that follows covers one TCR beta chain sequence. The repertoire was sequenced with immunoSEQ multiplex PCR; TCRdb's copy has only in-frame clones and lacks some. The table has around 100,000 clones, about 95% seen once. Trimming took 4 bases from V and 1 from J; bases not matched to a gene: 3. Germline CDR1 is SGHNT and CDR2 is YYREEE (reference sequence). The CDR3 totals 16 residues. The entry originates in a study of technical replicates of blood from a few donors. Material: T cells isolated from PBMCs. The chain has TRBV5-4 and TRBJ2-1, with 12 bases matching TRBD2. This TCR was recovered from a human donor in good health. CDR3 protein: CASSETSGRSYNEQFF. The CDR3 DNA follows: TGTGCCAGCAGCGAGACTAGCGGGAGATCCTACAATGAGCAGTTCTTC.